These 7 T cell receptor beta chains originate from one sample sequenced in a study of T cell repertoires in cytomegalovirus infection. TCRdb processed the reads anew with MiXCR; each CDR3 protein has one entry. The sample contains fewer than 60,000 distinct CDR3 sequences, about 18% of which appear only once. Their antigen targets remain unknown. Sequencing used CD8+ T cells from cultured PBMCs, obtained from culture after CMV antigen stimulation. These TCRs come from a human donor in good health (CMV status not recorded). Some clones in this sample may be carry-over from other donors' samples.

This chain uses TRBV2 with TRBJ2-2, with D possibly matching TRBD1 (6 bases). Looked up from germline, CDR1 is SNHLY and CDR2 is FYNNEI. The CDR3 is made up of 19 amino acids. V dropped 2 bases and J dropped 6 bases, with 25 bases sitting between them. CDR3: CASSESPTTGPPPSGELFF. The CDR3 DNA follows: TGTGCCAGCAGTGAATCCCCTACAACAGGGCCCCCCCCGTCCGGGGAGCTGTTTTTT.

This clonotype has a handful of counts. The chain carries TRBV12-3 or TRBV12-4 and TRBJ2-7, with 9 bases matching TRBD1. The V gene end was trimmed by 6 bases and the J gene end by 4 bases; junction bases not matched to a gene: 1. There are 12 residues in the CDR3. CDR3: CASRTGGYEQYF. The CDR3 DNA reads TGTGCCAGCAGGACAGGGGGATACGAGCAGTACTTC.

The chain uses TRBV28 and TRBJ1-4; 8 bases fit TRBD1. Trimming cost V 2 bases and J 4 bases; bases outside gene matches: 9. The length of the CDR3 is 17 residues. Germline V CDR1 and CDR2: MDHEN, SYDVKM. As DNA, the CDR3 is TGTGCCAGCAGTTTACCGACTCCGGACAGGGATAATGAAAAACTGTTTTTT. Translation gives CASSLPTPDRDNEKLFF.

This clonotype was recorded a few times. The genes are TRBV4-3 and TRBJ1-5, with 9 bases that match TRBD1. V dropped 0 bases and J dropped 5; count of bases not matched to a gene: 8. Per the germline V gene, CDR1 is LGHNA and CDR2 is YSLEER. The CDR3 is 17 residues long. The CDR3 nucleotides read TGCGCCAGCAGCCAAGATCCTCCCGGGACAGGGCATCAGCCCCAGCATTTT. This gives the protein CASSQDPPGTGHQPQHF.

CDR3 sequence reads: CASSAFPGTSGGPGYEQYF. The CDR3 region has the DNA TGTGCCAGCAGCGCGTTTCCCGGGACTAGCGGGGGGCCGGGCTACGAGCAGTACTTC. This chain connects TRBV7-3 to TRBJ2-7; 15 nucleotides match TRBD2. The CDR3 loop spans 19 amino acids. Germline-derived CDR1 and CDR2 are SGHTA and FQGTGA. With 5 bases clipped from V and 3 bases from J, the junction kept 14 bases outside the gene matches. The full variable domain, in which reference TRBV7-3 and TRBJ2-7 provide the parts outside the CDR3, is GAGVSQTPSNKVTEKGKYVELRCDPISGHTALYWYRQSLGQGPEFLIYFQGTGAADDSGLPNDRFFAVRPEGSVSTLKIQRTERGDSAVYLCASSAFPGTSGGPGYEQYFGPGTRLTVT.

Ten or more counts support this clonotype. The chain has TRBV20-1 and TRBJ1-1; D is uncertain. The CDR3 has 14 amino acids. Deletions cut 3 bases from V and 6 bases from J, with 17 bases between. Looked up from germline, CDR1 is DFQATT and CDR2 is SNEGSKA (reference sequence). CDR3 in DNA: TGCAGTGCTAGTGAGGGTGGCTCGGAGGCTGAAGCTTTCTTT. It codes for CSASEGGSEAEAFF.

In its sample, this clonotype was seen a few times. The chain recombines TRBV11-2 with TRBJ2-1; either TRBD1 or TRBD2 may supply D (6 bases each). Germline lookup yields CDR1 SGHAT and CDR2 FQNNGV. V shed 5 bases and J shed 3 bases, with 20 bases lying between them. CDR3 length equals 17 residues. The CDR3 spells CASSGGPGPLRYNEQFF. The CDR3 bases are TGTGCCAGCAGCGGGGGGCCCGGACCCCTGCGCTACAATGAGCAGTTCTTC.